This T cell receptor beta chain was sequenced in a study of blood T cell repertoires in COVID-19. Overall study context: Sources were T cells, B-cell-depleted T cells, or PBMCs; the material itself was cDNA or gDNA.

Study processing details: Amplification with reference gene primers provided the estimates of nucleated cell counts. The data were produced by immunoSEQ multiplex PCR, yet TCRdb's version contains in-frame clones alone and is incomplete. V, J and clone size were drawn from that table, and D and trimming were deduced from the DNA. The sample yields a few hundred thousand clones, more than 70% seen once. The V end lost 5 bases, the J end lost 2 bases, and 12 bases lay between the germline ends. The length of the CDR3 is 15 residues. The germline CDR1 and CDR2 sequences are SGHTA and FQGNSA. The chain links TRBV7-2 to TRBJ2-2; weak D call: TRBD1 (6 bases). Source material: peripheral blood. The clonotype was recovered from a human donor in a cohort sampled during active COVID-19. The CDR3 nucleotides read TGTGCCAGCAGCCCACAGGGAACTAACACCGGGGAGCTGTTTTTT. This codes for CASSPQGTNTGELFF. Full variable domain (missing parts from reference TRBV7-2 and TRBJ2-2): GAGVSQSPSNKVTEKGKDVELRCDPISGHTALYWYRQSLGQGLEFLIYFQGNSAPDKSGLPSDRFSAERTGGSVSTLTIQRTQQEDSAVYLCASSPQGTNTGELFFGEGSRLTVL.